This TCR beta chain is drawn from a study of cytomegalovirus exposure and HLA in healthy donors. This CDR3 region has 13 residues. The germline V gene encodes CDR1 SGHDT and CDR2 YYEEEE. V dropped 1 base and J dropped 7 bases, with 9 bases sitting between them. PCR amplification relied on 60 Vbeta primers (plus 13 Jbeta primers). Produced via immunoSEQ multiplex PCR; TCRdb's table is partial and in-frame only. The sample carries 160,000 or so clones, around 81% recorded once. The V call is TRBV5-6, the J call TRBJ2-1; TRBD2 might be the D (5 bases). The sequenced sample consisted of PBMCs. The TCR originated in a middle-aged man in good health and CMV-seronegative. The CDR3, as DNA: TGTGCCAGCAGCTTGAGGAGGAGAAATGAGCAGTTCTTC. Translating gives CASSLRRRNEQFF.